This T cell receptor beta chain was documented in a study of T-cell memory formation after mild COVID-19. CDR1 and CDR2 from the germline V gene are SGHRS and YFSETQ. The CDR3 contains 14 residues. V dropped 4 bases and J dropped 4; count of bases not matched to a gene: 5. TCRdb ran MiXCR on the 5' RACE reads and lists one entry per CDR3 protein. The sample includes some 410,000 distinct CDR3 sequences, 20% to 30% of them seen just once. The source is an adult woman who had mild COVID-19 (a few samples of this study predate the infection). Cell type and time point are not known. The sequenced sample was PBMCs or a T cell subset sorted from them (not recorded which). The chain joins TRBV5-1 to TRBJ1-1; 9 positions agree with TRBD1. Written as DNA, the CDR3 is TGCGCCAGCAGCGCCACAGGGGGCGGCACTGAAGCTTTCTTT. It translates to CASSATGGGTEAFF. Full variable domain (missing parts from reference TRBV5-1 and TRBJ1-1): KAGVTQTPRYLIKTRGQQVTLSCSPISGHRSVSWYQQTPGQGLQFLFEYFSETQRNKGNFPGRFSGRQFSNSRSEMNVSTLELGDSALYLCASSATGGGTEAFFGQGTRLTVV.